This T cell receptor beta chain was captured by sequencing in a study of metastatic and nonmetastatic thyroid tumors. This clone was detected ten times or more. No patient received treatment before thyroid surgery. From the PCR reads, TCRdb re-called clones with MiXCR. The profile shows just under 60,000 clones, 16% of them singletons. Trimming stripped 7 bases from V and 0 bases from J, with 16 bases between. This CDR3 contains 16 residues. CDR1 is LNHDA, CDR2 SQIVND, per germline (reference sequence). V and J are TRBV19 and TRBJ1-3, with D possibly matching TRBD1 (6 bases). The sequencing input was blood. The TCR sequence derives from a male donor with papillary thyroid cancer or a benign thyroid nodule (not recorded which). Some clones in this sample may be carry-over from other donors' samples. This CDR3 is CASTIGGASSGNTIYF. CDR3 DNA: TGTGCCAGTACCATCGGGGGGGCTAGCTCTGGAAACACCATATATTTT. The full variable domain, with the rest looked up from reference TRBV19 and TRBJ1-3, is DGGITQSPKYLFRKEGQNVTLSCEQNLNHDAMYWYRQDPGQGLRLIYYSQIVNDFQKGDIAEGYSVSREKKESFPLTVTSAQKNPTAFYLCASTIGGASSGNTIYFGEGSWLTVV.